The clone carrying this T cell receptor beta chain was counted many times. Its antigen is as yet unknown. The CDR3 is made up of 19 amino acids. J was trimmed by 4 bases and V by 5 bases; bases with no gene match: 16. Germline loops: CDR1 KGHDR, CDR2 SFDVKD. TCRdb reprocessed the 5' RACE reads with MiXCR, giving one entry per CDR3 protein. The sample holds roughly 50,000 distinct CDR3 sequences, around a tenth seen once. PBMCs stored at -80 C, numbering 2 million, were the origin of the unsorted libraries. The data derive from a study of neurological immune-mediated disorders. Study outcomes and limitations: The highest TCR clonal expansion occurred in HTLV-1-associated myelopathy; multiple sclerosis fell below healthy controls.

The specimen sequenced was PBMCs. This TCR came from a man between 65 and 85 years old with HTLV-1-associated myelopathy (HAM/TSP). The V call is TRBV24-1, the J call TRBJ2-2; 9 bases align to TRBD1. CDR3 amino acids: CATSAKKGSGTGSTGELFF. The CDR3 DNA reads TGTGCCACCAGTGCCAAGAAAGGATCCGGGACAGGGTCCACCGGGGAGCTGTTTTTT.